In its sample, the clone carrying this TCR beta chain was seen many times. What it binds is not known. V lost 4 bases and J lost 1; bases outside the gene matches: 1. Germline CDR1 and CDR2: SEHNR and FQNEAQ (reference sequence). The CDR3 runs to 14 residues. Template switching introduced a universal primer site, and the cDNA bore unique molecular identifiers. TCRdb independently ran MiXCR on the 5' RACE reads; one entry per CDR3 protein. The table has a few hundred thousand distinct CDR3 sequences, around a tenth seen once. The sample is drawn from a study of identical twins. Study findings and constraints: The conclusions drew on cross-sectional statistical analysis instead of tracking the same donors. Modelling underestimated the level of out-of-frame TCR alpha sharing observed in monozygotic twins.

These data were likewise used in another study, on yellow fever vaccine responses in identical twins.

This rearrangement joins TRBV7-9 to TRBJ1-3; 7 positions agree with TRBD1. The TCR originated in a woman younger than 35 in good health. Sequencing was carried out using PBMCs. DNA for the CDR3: TGTGCCAGCAGCTCGACAGGGTCTGGAAACACCATATATTTT. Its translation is CASSSTGSGNTIYF.